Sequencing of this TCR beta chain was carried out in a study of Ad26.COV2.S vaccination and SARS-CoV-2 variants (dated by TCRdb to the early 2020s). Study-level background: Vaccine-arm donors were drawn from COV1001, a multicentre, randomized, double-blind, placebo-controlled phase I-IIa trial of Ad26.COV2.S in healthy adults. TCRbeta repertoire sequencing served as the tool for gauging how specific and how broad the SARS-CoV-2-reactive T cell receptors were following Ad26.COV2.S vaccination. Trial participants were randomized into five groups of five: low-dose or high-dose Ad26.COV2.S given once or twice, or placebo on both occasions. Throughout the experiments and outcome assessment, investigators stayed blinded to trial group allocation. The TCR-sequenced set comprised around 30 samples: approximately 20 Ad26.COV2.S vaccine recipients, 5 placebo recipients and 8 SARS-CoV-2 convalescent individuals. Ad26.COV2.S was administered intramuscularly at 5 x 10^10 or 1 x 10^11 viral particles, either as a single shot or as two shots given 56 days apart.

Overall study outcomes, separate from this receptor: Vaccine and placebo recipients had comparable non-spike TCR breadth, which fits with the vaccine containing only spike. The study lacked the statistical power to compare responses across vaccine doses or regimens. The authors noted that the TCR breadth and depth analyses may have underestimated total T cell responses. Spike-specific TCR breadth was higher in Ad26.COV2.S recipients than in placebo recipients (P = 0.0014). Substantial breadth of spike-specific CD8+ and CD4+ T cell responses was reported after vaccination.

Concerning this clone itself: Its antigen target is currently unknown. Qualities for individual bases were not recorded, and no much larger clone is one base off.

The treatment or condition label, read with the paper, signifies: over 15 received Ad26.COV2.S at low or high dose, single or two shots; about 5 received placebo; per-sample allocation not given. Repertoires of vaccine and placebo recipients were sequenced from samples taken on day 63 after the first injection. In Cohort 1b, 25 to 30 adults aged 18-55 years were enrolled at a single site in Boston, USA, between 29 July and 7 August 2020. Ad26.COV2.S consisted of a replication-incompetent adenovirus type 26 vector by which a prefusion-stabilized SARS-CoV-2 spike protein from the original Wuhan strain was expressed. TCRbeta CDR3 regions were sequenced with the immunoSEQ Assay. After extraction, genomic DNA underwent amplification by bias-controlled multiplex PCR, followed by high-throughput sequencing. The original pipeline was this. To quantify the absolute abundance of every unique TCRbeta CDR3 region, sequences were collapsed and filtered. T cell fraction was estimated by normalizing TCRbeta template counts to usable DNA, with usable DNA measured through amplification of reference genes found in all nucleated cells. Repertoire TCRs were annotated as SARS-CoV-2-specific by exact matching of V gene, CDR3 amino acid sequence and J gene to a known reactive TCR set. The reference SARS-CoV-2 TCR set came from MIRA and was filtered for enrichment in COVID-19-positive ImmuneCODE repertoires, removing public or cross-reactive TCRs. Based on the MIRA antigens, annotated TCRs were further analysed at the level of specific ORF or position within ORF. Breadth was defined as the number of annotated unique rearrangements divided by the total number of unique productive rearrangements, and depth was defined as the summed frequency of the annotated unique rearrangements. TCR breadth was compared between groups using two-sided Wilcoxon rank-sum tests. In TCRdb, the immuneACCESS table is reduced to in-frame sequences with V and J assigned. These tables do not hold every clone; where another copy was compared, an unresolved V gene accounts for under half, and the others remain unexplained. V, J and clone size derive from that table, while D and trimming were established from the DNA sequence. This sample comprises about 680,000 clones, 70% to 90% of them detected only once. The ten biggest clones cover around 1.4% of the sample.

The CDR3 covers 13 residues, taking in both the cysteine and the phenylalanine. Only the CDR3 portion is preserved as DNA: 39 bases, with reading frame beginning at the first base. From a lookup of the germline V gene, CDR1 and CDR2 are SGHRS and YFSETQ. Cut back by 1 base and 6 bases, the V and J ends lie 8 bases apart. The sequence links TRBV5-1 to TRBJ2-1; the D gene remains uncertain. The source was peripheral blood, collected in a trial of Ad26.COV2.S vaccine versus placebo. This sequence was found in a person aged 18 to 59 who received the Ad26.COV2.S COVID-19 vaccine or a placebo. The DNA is TGCGCCAGCAGCTTGTACCGGATCAATGAGCAGTTCTTC. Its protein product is CASSLYRINEQFF.